This T cell receptor (beta chain) was captured by sequencing in a study of molecular identifiers for immune sequencing clone quantification (dated by TCRdb to the late 2010s). Broadly, across the study: For a replicate experiment, RNA from about 21,000 or 97,000 naive CD8 T cells was divided into five aliquots, of which four were sequenced. The study was a methods study using CD8 T cells to benchmark molecular-identifier clustering-based TCR repertoire sequencing (MIDCIRS) and TCR RNA copy counting.

This clonotype was detected ten times or more. Which antigen it targets is not known. No base quality values were provided; no much bigger clone lies one nucleotide off. The study at large found these results: Clones above 20 RNA copies held over 98% of molecules in CMV-specific effector cells but under 1% in naive cells. Highly expanded clone sizes could be underestimated if identical TCR molecules share a barcode. When barcode sub-clustering was not used, chimeric consensus sequences inflated TCR diversity, with chimeras reaching as high as 47%. Spiked-in Jurkat TCR RNA equal to a single cell's worth was reported to be detectable even within 1,100,000 naive CD8 T cells. Modeling estimated about three recovered TCR RNA copies per cell, compared with approximately 10 by digital PCR, which implies 30% to 35% capture efficiency. The naive libraries included spiked-in Jurkat TCR RNA (roughly nine copies' worth), and this Jurkat TCR RNA is not part of the donor repertoire.

Library preparation was by PCR. The sequencer was an Illumina HiSeq 4000. Preparation of bulk TCR libraries followed a previously described approach, with the TCR primers listed in Table S5. The Qiagen AllPrep DNA/RNA kit was used to purify total RNA. Before analysis, reads from multiple sequencing runs of the same library were pooled. The authors' analysis ran thus. Reads were retained only if an exact TCR constant sequence was present, and the retained reads were trimmed to 150 nt and grouped according to their 12-nt molecular barcodes. Reads in each barcode group were sub-clustered using a 15% Levenshtein threshold, and a quality-weighted consensus sequence was built for each RNA molecule. Non-functional sequences were excluded, and lower-count sequences lying one edit away from another sequence were also excluded. Based on fitting two negative binomial distributions, any barcode sub-cluster with under 20% of the maximum read count was discarded. The public reads were reanalyzed by TCRdb: fastp trimming at Q25, MiXCR alignment, in-frame beta chains only. Rows with one shared CDR3 protein collapse into an entry with the most common genes and DNA. In this record, the V and J calls reflect TCRdb's handling and not the investigators' own analysis. In all, the sample holds about 640,000 distinct CDR3 sequences, and about 20% of those were seen once. The ten largest clones add up to 0.85% of the sample.

Naive CD8 T cell libraries were made from approximately 20,000 to 1,000,000 sorted cells using 10%, 30% or 50% of purified RNA. Naive CD8 T cells, defined as CD8+CD4-CCR7+CD45RA+, were FACS-sorted into RLT Plus buffer on a BD FACSAria II. Approximately eleven TCR copies' worth of Jurkat RNA were spiked into about 19,000-1,100,000 naive CD8 T cell samples to test detection sensitivity. CD8 T cells were enriched using RosetteSep CD8+ T Cell Enrichment Cocktail and Ficoll-Paque, and the enriched cells then underwent ACK red cell lysis. Sequenced material: naive CD8+ T cells from blood, with Jurkat cell RNA spiked in. The cell subset or site label of this sample denotes: FACS-sorted CD8+CD4-CCR7+CD45RA+ naive T cells. This TCR derives from a human donor in good health. Some libraries in this study had Jurkat cell RNA spiked in.

The bases are TGTGCCAGCAGTCAGGGCTCTACCTACGAGCAGTACTTC. It translates to CASSQGSTYEQYF. The V and J segments used are TRBV28 and TRBJ2-7; perhaps TRBD1 is the D gene, with 5 bases matching. The CDR3 measures 13 amino acids from cysteine to phenylalanine. The retained sequence is limited to the CDR3, 39 bases, with the frame set at the first base. CDR1 and CDR2 are drawn from the germline V gene: MDHEN, SYDVKM. The junction shows trimming of 5 bases on V and 2 bases on J, plus 10 bases between the germline ends.